This T cell receptor beta chain was identified during a study of T cell changes during pregnancy in multiple sclerosis. The table came from immunoSEQ multiplex PCR; TCRdb's copy has only in-frame clones and leaves some out. The sample carries 65,000 to 90,000 clones, roughly 91% recorded once. The junction had 14 bases not matched to a gene; V was cut back by 5 bases and J by 6 bases. Germline assignment: CDR1 SGHDT and CDR2 YYEEEE. This CDR3 has 16 residues. Sequencing was performed on CD4+ T cells from peripheral blood mononuclear cells, taken after pregnancy. The chain has TRBV5-6 and TRBJ2-1, with 7 bases aligning to TRBD2. The receptor's source is a female donor with multiple sclerosis, enrolled in a pregnancy study. The CDR3 protein is CASSPELAPRTNEQFF. Here the CDR3 DNA reads TGTGCCAGCAGTCCCGAACTAGCGCCCCGGACCAATGAGCAGTTCTTC.